These 17 T cell receptor beta chains were sequenced from one sample in a study of blood T cell repertoires in COVID-19. Assay used: immunoSEQ multiplex PCR; TCRdb lists only in-frame clones, some missing. The sample gives about 130,000 clones, around 85% of which show up once; more than 3.5% is in the top ten. Sequenced material: peripheral blood. All receptors derive from a human donor in a cohort sampled during active COVID-19.

The chain is built from TRBV9 and TRBJ1-2; D might be TRBD1 (6 bases). Germline lookup yields CDR1 SGDLS and CDR2 YYNGEE. Trimming removed 4 bases at V and 10 bases at J, with 20 bases between. The CDR3 has 14 amino acids. CDR3 DNA: TGTGCCAGCAGCAGCTCCGGGACAAGTTCCTTCTACACCTTC. Protein sequence: CASSSSGTSSFYTF.

The chain carries TRBV29-1 and TRBJ1-2, with 10 bases matching TRBD1. J lost 3 bases, V lost 5 bases, and 6 bases had no gene match. Germline loops: CDR1 SQVTM, CDR2 ANQGSEA. This CDR3 has 14 residues. Here the CDR3 reads CSVSTGQGHYGYTF. The DNA of the CDR3 is TGCAGCGTTTCCACGGGACAGGGGCACTATGGCTACACCTTC.

This chain links TRBV18 with TRBJ2-1, with D possibly TRBD1 on 6 matching bases. The V end lost 0 bases, the J end lost 5 bases, and 11 bases lay between the germline ends. Germline V lookup: CDR1 KGHSH, CDR2 LQKENI. CDR3 length: 15 amino acids. The CDR3 is CASSPPIRTDNEQFF. The CDR3 coding sequence is TGTGCCAGCTCACCACCGATAAGGACAGACAATGAGCAGTTCTTC.

The V gene is TRBV3-1 (or the pseudogene TRBV3-2), the J gene TRBJ2-5; D is ambiguous. Germline lookup yields CDR1 LGHDT and CDR2 YNNKEL (reference sequence). V was cut by 4 bases and J by 3 bases, with 3 bases left in between. The CDR3 totals 11 residues. For the CDR3, the DNA is TGTGCCAGCAGCCGCGAAGAGACCCAGTACTTC. Amino acid sequence: CASSREETQYF.

This sequence joins TRBV4-1 and TRBJ1-2; the D gene is possibly TRBD1 (6 bases). In germline, CDR1 is MGHRA, CDR2 YSYEKL. The CDR3 spans 15 residues. Trimming left V 2 bases short and J 2 bases short, with 12 bases between. CDR3 sequence (DNA): TGCGCCAGCAGCCAACAAGGGGGATGGAACTATGGCTACACCTTC. Protein product: CASSQQGGWNYGYTF.

This clone was detected once. The gene calls are TRBV19 and TRBJ1-4, with TRBD1 identical over 10 bases. The V gene's germline CDR1 is LNHDA and CDR2 SQIVND (reference sequence). V shed 5 bases and J 3 bases; nucleotides not matched to a gene: 3. The CDR3 is made up of 15 amino acids. CDR3 region: CASSLGTGANEKLFF. The CDR3 region has the DNA TGTGCCAGTAGTTTAGGGACAGGGGCTAATGAAAAACTGTTTTTT.

V and J are TRBV7-6 and TRBJ2-1, with TRBD2 identical over 9 bases. V trimming: 5 bases; J trimming: 9 bases; junction bases outside the gene matches: 11. Germline V gene lookup returns CDR1 SGHVS and CDR2 FNYEAQ. This CDR3 has 15 amino acids. The DNA of the CDR3 is TGTGCCAGCAGCCTTACGGCGGGAGGGCCGTTTGAGCAGTTCTTC. Protein product: CASSLTAGGPFEQFF.

In its sample, this clone was seen once. The CDR3 sequence is CASTPAIQGELFF. The CDR3 nucleotides are TGTGCCAGTACCCCCGCGATACAGGGGGAGCTGTTTTTT. This rearrangement joins TRBV19 to TRBJ2-2, with D unclear. CDR1 and CDR2 (germline): LNHDA, SQIVND (reference sequence). This CDR3 has 13 residues. V shed 7 bases and J shed 8 bases, with 14 bases lying between them.

This chain joins TRBV9 and TRBJ2-2; 7 bases are a match to TRBD1. The CDR3 totals 16 residues. The ends lost 0 bases at V and 5 bases at J; junction bases unmatched: 7. The germline CDR1 and CDR2 sequences are SGDLS and YYNGEE. CDR3 coding DNA: TGTGCCAGCAGCGTAGTACAGGGGATTTCTACCGGGGAGCTGTTTTTT. Translating it yields CASSVVQGISTGELFF.

The V and J genes are TRBV10-3 and TRBJ1-1; tentative D call: TRBD1 (5 bases). Between the trimmed V and J ends, which lost 0 bases and 1 base, there was a span of 9 bases. CDR1 and CDR2 from the germline V gene are ENHRY and SYGVKD. There are 15 residues in the CDR3. The CDR3 DNA reads as TGTGCCATCAGTGAGTCGGGGCACCAGAACACTGAAGCTTTCTTT. The encoded protein is CAISESGHQNTEAFF.

The chain uses TRBV5-4 and TRBJ2-5, with TRBD1 identical over 7 bases. This CDR3 has 14 amino acids. Per germline, CDR1 SGHNT and CDR2 YYREEE (reference sequence). Unmatched junction bases numbered 5, after V lost 4 bases and J lost 2 bases. The CDR3 DNA reads as TGTGCCAGCAGCCGACCGGGACAGCAAGAGACCCAGTACTTC. It codes for CASSRPGQQETQYF.

This clone has only a few counts. This chain uses TRBV5-4 with TRBJ1-1; no clear D. V lost 2 bases and J 1 base, leaving 9 bases between the germline ends. CDR1 and CDR2 (germline): SGHNT, YYREEE (reference sequence). The CDR3 is made up of 14 amino acids. The CDR3 spells CASSFEGGNTEAFF. DNA for the CDR3: TGTGCCAGCAGCTTCGAGGGCGGGAACACTGAAGCTTTCTTT.

The chain links TRBV15 to TRBJ2-3, with D possibly TRBD2 on 5 matching bases. With 0 bases removed from V and 14 bases from J, the gap between germline ends came to 15 bases. CDR1 is LNHNV and CDR2 is YYDKDF in the germline V gene (reference sequence). There are 13 residues in the CDR3. In DNA form, the CDR3 reads TGTGCCACCAGCAGAGATGAGGGTGTGGAGTTGTATTTT. Translation gives CATSRDEGVELYF.

The CDR3, as DNA: TGTGCCTGGAGTGGACAGGGAGGTTCTGGCTACACCTTC. Its protein product is CAWSGQGGSGYTF. The V call is TRBV30, the J call TRBJ1-2, with 7 nucleotides matching TRBD1. The trim removed 1 base at V and 7 bases at J, leaving 6 bases unmatched. The CDR3 loop spans 13 amino acids. In germline, CDR1 is GTSNPN, CDR2 SVGIG (reference sequence). The variable domain in full, completed from reference TRBV30 and TRBJ1-2, reads SQTIHQWPATLVQPVGSPLSLECTVEGTSNPNLYWYRQAAGRGLQLLFYSVGIGQISSEVPQNLSASRPQDRQFILSSKKLLLSDSGFYLCAWSGQGGSGYTFGSGTRLTVV.

This clone has a handful of counts. The chain combines TRBV5-8 with TRBJ1-1, with TRBD1 matching 7 bases. This CDR3 contains 12 residues. V was clipped by 6 bases and J by 9 bases; unmatched bases: 8. Germline CDR1 SGHTS, CDR2 YDEGEE. The CDR3 DNA reads as TGTGCCAGCAACACCTACAGGGGAAAAGCTTTCTTT. As protein: CASNTYRGKAFF. Full variable domain (rest looked up from reference TRBV5-8 and TRBJ1-1): EAGVTQSPTHLIKTRGQQATLRCSPISGHTSVYWYQQALGLGLQFLLWYDEGEERNRGNFPPRFSGRQFPNYSSELNVNALELEDSALYLCASNTYRGKAFFGQGTRLTVV.

V usage is TRBV19 and J usage is TRBJ1-1, with 12 bases fitting TRBD1. The CDR3 runs to 14 residues. The germline V gene has CDR1 LNHDA and CDR2 SQIVND (reference sequence). V was clipped by 7 bases and J by 6 bases; unmatched bases: 6. The CDR3 nucleotides are TGTGCCAGTACCCGGGACAGGGGGCAGGCTGAAGCTTTCTTT. This translates into CASTRDRGQAEAFF.

This clone appeared once. The J gene is TRBJ2-1, the V gene TRBV4-3, with TRBD1 matching 8 bases. The J segment lost 0 bases and the V segment lost 4 bases, leaving 8 bases of the junction unmatched. The CDR3 spans 17 residues. The germline gives CDR1 LGHNA, CDR2 YSLEER. The CDR3 DNA follows: TGCGCCAGCAGCCCTACTATCGACAGGGGCTCCTACAATGAGCAGTTCTTC. Translation gives CASSPTIDRGSYNEQFF.